A single sample gave rise to the 32 T cell receptor beta chains below, sequenced in a study of blood T cell repertoires in COVID-19. Produced via immunoSEQ multiplex PCR; TCRdb's table is partial and in-frame only. Altogether 50,000 to 75,000 clones are present, 85% to 95% being singletons, with the ten largest covering approximately 4.6%. Specimen: peripheral blood. The receptors originated from a man aged 50 to 59 with active COVID-19.

This chain joins TRBV5-5 and TRBJ1-5, with 8 bases identical to TRBD1. J lost 7 bases, V lost 6 bases, and 18 bases had no gene match. From germline, CDR1 is SGHKS and CDR2 YYEKEE (reference sequence). There are 17 residues in the CDR3. The DNA of the CDR3 is TGTGCCAGCACCCCTAGACCAGGGGGCGAGTTACTGCAGCCCCAGCATTTT. As protein: CASTPRPGGELLQPQHF.

This rearrangement joins TRBV10-3 to TRBJ1-1; D possibly corresponds to TRBD1 (5 bases). The CDR3 runs 14 residues. Per germline, CDR1 ENHRY and CDR2 SYGVKD. V lost 2 bases to trimming and J lost 1 base, with 8 bases between them. DNA of the CDR3: TGTGCCATCAGTGAGGCAACAGGGAACACTGAAGCTTTCTTT. It encodes CAISEATGNTEAFF.

The rearrangement links TRBV5-1 to TRBJ2-3, with 8 bases identical to TRBD1. The germline CDR1 and CDR2 sequences are SGHRS and YFSETQ. The V and J ends lost 4 bases and 4 bases, in that order; junction bases with no gene match: 8. The CDR3 spans 15 residues. CDR3: CASSRGQGGPDTQYF. The CDR3 DNA sequence: TGCGCCAGCAGCCGAGGACAGGGTGGCCCAGATACGCAGTATTTT.

The chain is built from TRBV3-1 (or the pseudogene TRBV3-2) and TRBJ1-6; possibly TRBD1 for D (6 bases). The V and J ends lost 1 base and 9 bases respectively, with 16 bases between them. Looked up from germline, CDR1 is LGHDT and CDR2 is YNNKEL (reference sequence). The CDR3 is 16 residues long. The CDR3 bases are TGTGCCAGCAGCCAAGTTGTTGACAGGTCCGTTTCACCCCTCCACTTT. This gives the protein CASSQVVDRSVSPLHF.

The chain couples TRBV19 to TRBJ1-2; TRBD1 matches at 8 bases. The trim removed 5 bases at V and 0 bases at J, leaving 11 bases unmatched. The CDR3 is 17 residues long. Germline values: CDR1 LNHDA, CDR2 SQIVND (reference sequence). The CDR3 bases are TGTGCCAGTAGTGCGGGACAGGCCACACTCACTAACTATGGCTACACCTTC. As protein: CASSAGQATLTNYGYTF. The entire variable domain, with the rest obtained from reference TRBV19 and TRBJ1-2, is as follows: DGGITQSPKYLFRKEGQNVTLSCEQNLNHDAMYWYRQDPGQGLRLIYYSQIVNDFQKGDIAEGYSVSREKKESFPLTVTSAQKNPTAFYLCASSAGQATLTNYGYTFGSGTRLTVV.

In DNA, the CDR3 is TGTGCCAGCAGCCGGGACAGCAACTATGGCTACACCTTC. This codes for CASSRDSNYGYTF. The genes are TRBV13 and TRBJ1-2; 7 nucleotides agree with TRBD1. Germline CDR1 is PRHDT and CDR2 is FYEKMQ (reference sequence). The trim removed 5 bases at V and 2 bases at J, leaving 2 bases unmatched. The CDR3 totals 13 residues.

The V call is TRBV7-9, the J call TRBJ2-3, with D uncertain. Germline V gives CDR1 SEHNR, CDR2 FQNEAQ (reference sequence). Deletions cut 0 bases from V and 0 bases from J, with 7 bases between. The CDR3 has 15 amino acids. The CDR3 loop is CASSLASQSTDTQYF. CDR3 DNA: TGTGCCAGCAGCTTAGCTTCGCAGAGCACAGATACGCAGTATTTT.

The chain has TRBV10-3 and TRBJ2-7; 9 positions agree with TRBD2. Germline V gives CDR1 ENHRY, CDR2 SYGVKD. V shed 3 bases and J 7 bases; nucleotides not matched to a gene: 4. The CDR3 totals 13 residues. CDR3 bases: TGTGCCATCAGTGATCTAGCGGGACGAGAGCAGTACTTC. Translating it yields CAISDLAGREQYF.

The V gene is TRBV2, the J gene TRBJ2-3; 7 bases match TRBD1. Trimming cost V 6 bases and J 7 bases; bases outside gene matches: 7. The CDR3 is 13 amino acids. Germline values: CDR1 SNHLY, CDR2 FYNNEI. The CDR3 sequence is CASSRQGMHTQYF. CDR3 in DNA: TGTGCCAGCAGCCGACAGGGTATGCATACGCAGTATTTT.

The V gene is TRBV9, the J gene TRBJ2-5; a possible D gene is TRBD2 (6 bases). In germline, CDR1 is SGDLS, CDR2 YYNGEE. The CDR3 has 15 amino acids. Trimming stripped 3 bases from V and 5 bases from J, with 17 bases between. CDR3 in DNA: TGTGCCAGCAGCGCAGACGGGGGAAGGCCGGAGACCCAGTACTTC. As protein: CASSADGGRPETQYF.

This chain uses TRBV2 with TRBJ2-1; TRBD1 matches at 10 bases. This CDR3 is 14 amino acids long. V gave up 8 bases and J gave up 8 bases; unmatched junction bases: 9. Germline-derived CDR1 and CDR2 are SNHLY and FYNNEI. The chain's CDR3 is CASSGDRGIDEQFF. Here the CDR3 DNA reads TGTGCCAGCTCGGGGGACAGGGGTATTGATGAGCAGTTCTTC. Full variable domain (missing parts from reference TRBV2 and TRBJ2-1): EPEVTQTPSHQVTQMGQEVILRCVPISNHLYFYWYRQILGQKVEFLVSFYNNEISEKSEIFDDQFSVERPDGSNFTLKIRSTKLEDSAMYFCASSGDRGIDEQFFGPGTRLTVL.

V usage is TRBV28 and J usage is TRBJ2-1, with D possibly matching TRBD2 (7 bases). The CDR3 consists of 13 residues. Per the germline V gene, CDR1 is MDHEN and CDR2 is SYDVKM. V lost 7 bases to trimming and J lost 4 bases, with 11 bases between them. CDR3 coding DNA: TGTGCCAGCAAAGGGGGGGGGTACAATGAGCAGTTCTTC. Its translation: CASKGGGYNEQFF.

The rearrangement joins TRBV5-1 to TRBJ2-1; 8 nucleotides line up with TRBD1. Germline V CDR1 and CDR2: SGHRS, YFSETQ. CDR3 size: 16 residues. V was pared by 5 bases and J by 5 bases, with 12 bases of the junction left unmatched. For the CDR3, the DNA is TGCGCCAGCAGTCCCAGGGATGGACAGGGAAACAATGAGCAGTTCTTC. This codes for CASSPRDGQGNNEQFF.

The genes are TRBV12-3 or TRBV12-4 and TRBJ1-1, with D unclear. Trimming took off 6 bases at V and 6 bases at J, with 14 bases between the two ends. This CDR3 is 13 amino acids long. This chain's CDR3 is CASSPSTVPEAFF. Written as DNA, the CDR3 is TGTGCCAGCAGCCCTTCAACAGTCCCTGAAGCTTTCTTT.

The rearrangement links TRBV27 to TRBJ2-2; 7 bases are a match to TRBD1. This CDR3 comprises 15 residues. Losses at the gene ends were 7 bases for V and 6 bases for J; bases not matched to a gene: 11. CDR1 and CDR2 from the germline V gene are MNHEY and SMNVEV (reference sequence). This CDR3 reads CASTPTGMKAGELFF. The CDR3, as DNA: TGTGCCAGCACTCCGACAGGGATGAAGGCCGGGGAGCTGTTTTTT.

V usage is TRBV7-8 and J usage is TRBJ2-7; 11 positions agree with TRBD1. The CDR3 totals 14 residues. The germline V gene encodes CDR1 SGHVS and CDR2 FQNEAQ. The V gene end was trimmed by 1 base and the J gene end by 5 bases; junction bases not matched to a gene: 1. CDR3 residues: CASSLGTGGHEQYF. CDR3 nucleotide sequence: TGTGCCAGCAGCTTAGGGACAGGGGGCCACGAGCAGTACTTC.

Remarks on this clone: Other nucleotide sequences in the sample specify the same CDR3. The chain has TRBV19 and TRBJ2-3; TRBD2 aligns across 10 bases. Looked up from germline, CDR1 is LNHDA and CDR2 is SQIVND (reference sequence). This CDR3 has 16 amino acids. V lost 3 bases, J lost 4 bases, and 7 bases stayed unmatched. The CDR3 DNA sequence: TGTGCCAGTAGTATCGGAAGCGGGGGGGCAGCAGATACGCAGTATTTT. It specifies CASSIGSGGAADTQYF.

The sample holds one count of this clone. The chain links TRBV6-2 or TRBV6-3 to TRBJ2-2; TRBD1 aligns across 8 bases. The V segment lost 4 bases and the J segment 3 bases; nucleotides outside the gene matches: 1. The CDR3 length is 14 residues. Germline-derived CDR1 and CDR2 are MNHEY and SVGEGT. This chain's CDR3 is CASSLQGDTGELFF. The CDR3 DNA follows: TGTGCCAGCAGTTTACAGGGGGACACCGGGGAGCTGTTTTTT.

The sample holds one count of this clone. This sequence joins TRBV28 and TRBJ1-1; D unclear. Trimming took off 0 bases at V and 0 bases at J, with 8 bases between the two ends. CDR1 and CDR2 (germline): MDHEN, SYDVKM. The CDR3 is 15 amino acids. The chain's CDR3 is CASSLWAALNTEAFF. CDR3 DNA: TGTGCCAGCAGTTTATGGGCGGCCTTGAACACTGAAGCTTTCTTT.

The chain carries TRBV5-1 and TRBJ2-6; possibly TRBD1 for D (6 bases). The germline V gene has CDR1 SGHRS and CDR2 YFSETQ. V lost 3 bases to trimming and J lost 4 bases, with 14 bases between them. CDR3 length equals 16 residues. The CDR3 DNA follows: TGCGCCAGCAGCTCCACAGGGATAGGGGGGGCCAACGTCCTGACTTTC. The encoded protein is CASSSTGIGGANVLTF.

The chain recombines TRBV5-1 with TRBJ2-3; 11 positions match TRBD1. CDR1 is SGHRS and CDR2 is YFSETQ in the germline V gene. Unmatched junction bases numbered 7, after V lost 4 bases and J lost 3 bases. The CDR3 spans 16 residues. In DNA, the CDR3 is TGCGCCAGCAGCCTACCCGGGGACAGGGGGACAGATACGCAGTATTTT. Encoded protein: CASSLPGDRGTDTQYF.

This rearrangement joins TRBV25-1 to TRBJ2-7, with 7 bases identical to TRBD1. V gave up 3 bases and J gave up 7 bases; unmatched junction bases: 6. The germline V gene has CDR1 MGHDK and CDR2 SYGVNS. The CDR3 loop spans 13 amino acids. DNA for the CDR3: TGTGCCAGCAGTGACGAGGGGGCAAGGGAGCAGTACTTC. Its translation: CASSDEGAREQYF.

The chain employs TRBV6-2 or TRBV6-3 and TRBJ1-1; the D gene is possibly TRBD1 (5 bases). CDR3 length: 15 amino acids. Trimming cost V 0 bases and J 5 bases, with 13 bases left between them. The germline gives CDR1 MNHEY, CDR2 SVGEGT. The CDR3 protein is CASSYSSAGMTEAFF. The CDR3 nucleotides read TGTGCCAGCAGTTACTCCTCGGCAGGGATGACTGAAGCTTTCTTT.

This rearrangement joins TRBV5-4 to TRBJ2-1; TRBD2 matches at 15 bases. Germline CDR1 reads SGHNT; CDR2 reads YYREEE (reference sequence). The CDR3 loop spans 17 amino acids. The trim removed 4 bases at V and 5 bases at J, leaving 7 bases unmatched. The DNA for the CDR3 is TGTGCCAGCAGCAAGGGACTAGCGGGGGGAACCAACAATGAGCAGTTCTTC. As protein: CASSKGLAGGTNNEQFF.

The chain couples TRBV4-3 to TRBJ1-1, with 7 bases that match TRBD1. Germline V gene data show CDR1 as LGHNA and CDR2 as YSLEER. The ends lost 2 bases at V and 5 bases at J; junction bases unmatched: 8. This CDR3 has 15 residues. CDR3 in DNA: TGCGCCAGCAGCCAACGAGGAGGGGGCAAAACTGAAGCTTTCTTT. Residues: CASSQRGGGKTEAFF.

The CDR3: CAISEGQAGEYF. CDR3 DNA sequence: TGTGCCATCAGTGAGGGGCAGGCCGGGGAGTACTTC. This chain links TRBV10-3 with TRBJ2-5; D is perhaps TRBD2 (5 bases). The ends were cut back, 2 bases at V and 12 bases at J, with 13 bases in the middle. CDR1 and CDR2 (germline): ENHRY, SYGVKD. The CDR3 is 12 residues long.

This clone was found once. CDR3 amino acids: CATSAAPPGQGVGYTF. Written as DNA, the CDR3 is TGTGCCACCAGTGCCGCACCCCCGGGACAGGGCGTTGGCTACACCTTC. V is TRBV24-1 and J is TRBJ1-2, with 9 bases aligning to TRBD1. V shed 5 bases and J 7 bases; nucleotides not matched to a gene: 13. Germline V lookup: CDR1 KGHDR, CDR2 SFDVKD. The CDR3 loop spans 16 amino acids.

CDR3 region: CASSPPGLPGETQYF. As DNA, the CDR3 is TGTGCCAGCAGCCCCCCGGGACTCCCGGGGGAAACGCAGTATTTT. The rearrangement uses TRBV2 and TRBJ2-3; D possibly corresponds to TRBD2 (6 bases). Trimming pared 6 bases from V and 9 bases from J, leaving 22 bases between. Germline values: CDR1 SNHLY, CDR2 FYNNEI. The CDR3 length is 15 residues. Full variable domain (outside the CDR3, taken from reference TRBV2 and TRBJ2-3): EPEVTQTPSHQVTQMGQEVILRCVPISNHLYFYWYRQILGQKVEFLVSFYNNEISEKSEIFDDQFSVERPDGSNFTLKIRSTKLEDSAMYFCASSPPGLPGETQYFGPGTRLTVL.

The chain employs TRBV5-1 and TRBJ2-3, with 13 bases aligning to TRBD2. Per the germline V gene, CDR1 is SGHRS and CDR2 is YFSETQ. V shed 0 bases and J 0 bases; nucleotides not matched to a gene: 4. The CDR3 contains 18 residues. DNA for the CDR3: TGCGCCAGCAGCTTGGGGGGACTAGCGGGGCCTAGCACAGATACGCAGTATTTT. Its protein product is CASSLGGLAGPSTDTQYF.

The chain recombines TRBV28 with TRBJ1-1; D is uncertain. V was shortened by 5 bases and J by 7 bases, with 5 bases between the two germline ends. From germline, CDR1 is MDHEN and CDR2 SYDVKM. The CDR3 length is 10 residues. CDR3: CASSAGEAFF. The CDR3 DNA reads as TGTGCCAGCAGTGCAGGTGAAGCTTTCTTT.

The CDR3: CASRPGQGTNTIYF. Written as DNA, the CDR3 is TGTGCCAGCAGGCCGGGACAGGGGACTAACACCATATATTTT. The chain is built from TRBV6-5 and TRBJ1-3, with TRBD1 matching over 10 bases. The V gene's germline CDR1 is MNHEY and CDR2 SVGAGI. The CDR3 has 14 residues. V was pared by 6 bases and J by 7 bases, with 6 bases of the junction left unmatched.

Here the CDR3 reads CASSPNSGNTIYF. The CDR3 DNA reads TGTGCCAGTAGTCCTAACTCTGGAAACACCATATATTTT. This chain joins TRBV19 and TRBJ1-3; D not resolved. V lost 5 bases to trimming and J lost 0 bases, with 5 bases between them. Looked up from germline, CDR1 is LNHDA and CDR2 is SQIVND (reference sequence). This CDR3 is built from 13 residues.